A single sample is the source of the 20 T cell receptor beta chains below, sequenced in a study of CD8+ T cells in alopecia areata (dated by TCRdb to between 2018 and 2020). What this sample's time point label stands for: roughly 27 days on oral tofacitinib. The treatment or condition label on this specimen signifies: oral pan-JAK inhibitor, 5-10 mg twice daily. Library method: the immunoSEQ multiplex PCR assay. RNA was extracted from all samples and reverse transcribed into cDNA, which served as template for TCR sequencing. TCRdb carries this immuneACCESS record with in-frame sequences only. Its versions omit some clonotypes, under half of them owing to an unresolved V gene in the studies checked, with the rest unexplained. Here the sample has 70,000 or so clones; over 25% occur a single time. Clones ranked in the top ten supply 14% to 15% of the sample. The sequencing used CD8+ T cells sorted from blood, collected at week 4, from a patient treated with tofacitinib. These receptors came from a human donor with alopecia areata.

This clone was recorded a few times. The V and J genes are TRBV29-1 and TRBJ2-7; D may be TRBD1 or TRBD2 (5 bases each). There are 12 residues in the CDR3. CDR1 and CDR2 (germline): SQVTM, ANQGSEA. V was cut by 4 bases and J by 3 bases, with 10 bases left in between. CDR3 region: CSVAGLFYEQYF. CDR3 DNA sequence: TGCAGCGTTGCGGGGCTCTTCTACGAGCAGTACTTC.

This clone appeared a few times. As DNA, the CDR3 is TGTGCCAGCAGCTTAGTTTTCCCCGAACTGTTTTTT. Encoded protein: CASSLVFPELFF. The rearrangement uses TRBV11-2 and TRBJ2-2, with D uncertain. The germline V gene encodes CDR1 SGHAT and CDR2 FQNNGV. The CDR3 has 12 residues. V lost 1 base and J 14 bases, leaving 11 bases between the germline ends.

J is TRBJ2-7 and V is TRBV30; tentative D call: TRBD2 (5 bases). V lost 2 bases, J lost 7 bases, and 12 bases lay in between. The CDR3 spans 12 residues. Germline-derived CDR1 and CDR2 are GTSNPN and SVGIG (reference sequence). The chain's CDR3 is CAWSRTGREQYF. The CDR3, as DNA: TGTGCCTGGAGTAGGACGGGAAGGGAGCAGTACTTC.

This rearrangement joins TRBV7-2 to TRBJ1-1, with unresolved D. CDR1 is SGHTA, CDR2 FQGNSA, per germline. V was trimmed by 4 bases and J by 6 bases, leaving 9 bases between them. The CDR3 spans 12 residues. The CDR3 coding sequence is TGTGCCAGCAGCTGGGCTCGATCTGAAGCTTTCTTT. It encodes CASSWARSEAFF.

J is TRBJ2-2 and V is TRBV15; possible D gene TRBD2, 6 bases. Per the germline V gene, CDR1 is LNHNV and CDR2 is YYDKDF (reference sequence). With 3 bases removed from V and 7 bases from J, the gap between germline ends came to 15 bases. The CDR3 is 15 amino acids. CDR3 residues: CATSSNGGRGGELFF. CDR3 DNA: TGTGCCACCAGCAGTAACGGAGGGCGGGGCGGGGAGCTGTTTTTT. The full variable domain, in which reference TRBV15 and TRBJ2-2 provide the parts outside the CDR3, is DAMVIQNPRYQVTQFGKPVTLSCSQTLNHNVMYWYQQKSSQAPKLLFHYYDKDFNNEADTPDNFQSRRPNTSFCFLDIRSPGLGDTAMYLCATSSNGGRGGELFFGEGSRLTVL.

This rearrangement joins TRBV7-9 to TRBJ1-4, with D perhaps matching TRBD1 (5 bases). The CDR3 totals 13 residues. CDR1 SEHNR and CDR2 FQNEAQ come from the germline V gene (reference sequence). The V end lost 3 bases, the J end lost 5 bases, and 7 bases lay between the germline ends. In DNA, the CDR3 is TGTGCCAGCAGCTTGTCAGGGAATGAAAAACTGTTTTTT. Its translation: CASSLSGNEKLFF.

This clone was recorded a few times. The genes are TRBV7-8 and TRBJ2-5; D may be TRBD2 (5 bases). CDR1 and CDR2 from the germline V gene are SGHVS and FQNEAQ. V shed 1 base and J shed 10 bases, with 10 bases lying between them. The CDR3 covers 12 residues. CDR3 sequence (DNA): TGTGCCAGCAGCTTAGGAGGGCATGACCAGTACTTC. This translates into CASSLGGHDQYF. Variable domain in full (rest from reference TRBV7-8 and TRBJ2-5): GAGVSQSPRYKVAKRGQDVALRCDPISGHVSLFWYQQALGQGPEFLTYFQNEAQLDKSGLPSDRFFAERPEGSVSTLKIQRTQQEDSAVYLCASSLGGHDQYFGPGTRLLVL.

V is TRBV5-1 and J is TRBJ2-1, with 10 bases aligning to TRBD2. Per germline, CDR1 SGHRS and CDR2 YFSETQ. CDR3 length: 15 amino acids. With V trimmed by 5 bases and J by 4 bases, 6 bases remained unmatched. The CDR3 region is CASRNRAGGYNEQFF. The CDR3, as DNA: TGCGCCAGCAGAAACCGAGCGGGAGGGTACAATGAGCAGTTCTTC. Together with reference TRBV5-1 and TRBJ2-1, the CDR3 gives the full variable domain: KAGVTQTPRYLIKTRGQQVTLSCSPISGHRSVSWYQQTPGQGLQFLFEYFSETQRNKGNFPGRFSGRQFSNSRSEMNVSTLELGDSALYLCASRNRAGGYNEQFFGPGTRLTVL.

This clone turned up a few times. The CDR3 is CASSAHDGYTF. CDR3 nucleotides: TGTGCCAGCAGCGCCCACGATGGCTACACCTTC. The chain joins TRBV9 to TRBJ1-2; unclear D gene. V lost 3 bases to trimming and J lost 6 bases, with 6 bases between them. In germline, CDR1 is SGDLS, CDR2 YYNGEE. The CDR3 is made up of 11 amino acids.

This rearrangement joins TRBV29-1 to TRBJ2-1; D unresolved. The CDR3 has 12 amino acids. V dropped 5 bases and J dropped 5 bases, with 10 bases sitting between them. The germline V gene has CDR1 SQVTM and CDR2 ANQGSEA. CDR3 in amino acids: CSVLDTNNEQFF. The CDR3 DNA is TGCAGCGTTCTAGACACAAACAATGAGCAGTTCTTC.

This clone was seen more than once but under ten times. The chain carries TRBV29-1 and TRBJ1-1; TRBD1 is a possible D gene (6 bases). The CDR3 extends over 11 amino acids. CDR1 SQVTM and CDR2 ANQGSEA come from the germline V gene. V was pared by 6 bases and J by 4 bases, with 9 bases between. The CDR3 bases are TGCAGCGTCGGACAGACCACTGAAGCTTTCTTT. Amino acids: CSVGQTTEAFF.

The chain is built from TRBV9 and TRBJ2-5, with D perhaps TRBD1 (5 bases). Germline CDR1 SGDLS, CDR2 YYNGEE. V lost 0 bases to trimming and J lost 5 bases, with 20 bases between them. The CDR3 covers 17 residues. CDR3 amino acids: CASSVGIFGASRETQYF. In DNA form, the CDR3 reads TGTGCCAGCAGCGTAGGCATCTTTGGGGCTAGTCGGGAGACCCAGTACTTC. The variable domain in full, completed from reference TRBV9 and TRBJ2-5, reads DSGVTQTPKHLITATGQRVTLRCSPRSGDLSVYWYQQSLDQGLQFLIQYYNGEERAKGNILERFSAQQFPDLHSELNLSSLELGDSALYFCASSVGIFGASRETQYFGPGTRLLVL.

Points on this clone: Other DNA sequences in this sample translate to the same CDR3. This chain uses TRBV29-1 with TRBJ2-2; D gene ambiguous. This CDR3 region has 11 residues. V was shortened by 4 bases and J by 5 bases, with 5 bases between the two germline ends. The germline CDR1 and CDR2 sequences are SQVTM and ANQGSEA. The CDR3 loop is CSVAGTGELFF. DNA of the CDR3: TGCAGCGTTGCCGGAACCGGGGAGCTGTTTTTT.

The J gene is TRBJ1-4, the V gene TRBV30; D might be TRBD1 (6 bases). The CDR3 extends over 13 amino acids. CDR1 and CDR2 from the germline V gene are GTSNPN and SVGIG (reference sequence). With 7 bases removed from V and 5 bases from J, the gap between germline ends came to 14 bases. The CDR3 sequence: CASSTGTNEKLFF. CDR3 coding DNA: TGTGCCTCATCAACAGGGACAAATGAAAAACTGTTTTTT. The whole variable domain, filled in from reference TRBV30 and TRBJ1-4, reads SQTIHQWPATLVQPVGSPLSLECTVEGTSNPNLYWYRQAAGRGLQLLFYSVGIGQISSEVPQNLSASRPQDRQFILSSKKLLLSDSGFYLCASSTGTNEKLFFGSGTQLSVL.

In its sample, this clone was seen a few times. CDR3 in DNA: TGTGCCAGCAGCTTATTCGATTTCTACGAGCAGTACTTC. This translates into CASSLFDFYEQYF. V is TRBV7-2 and J is TRBJ2-7; no definite D call. The V and J ends lost 2 bases and 3 bases respectively, with 8 bases between them. This CDR3 contains 13 residues. The V gene's germline CDR1 is SGHTA and CDR2 FQGNSA.

This clone has just a few counts. This sequence joins TRBV4-1 and TRBJ1-5; D is unresolved. Germline lookup yields CDR1 MGHRA and CDR2 YSYEKL. The CDR3 consists of 15 residues. V was clipped by 1 base and J by 0 bases, with 7 bases between them. The CDR3 here is CASSQGPYSNQPQHF. The CDR3 nucleotides read TGCGCCAGCAGCCAAGGGCCCTATAGCAATCAGCCCCAGCATTTT.

This clone was found many times. The gene calls are TRBV2 and TRBJ2-7, with 9 bases lining up with TRBD2. With 8 bases clipped from V and 3 bases from J, the junction kept 11 bases outside the gene matches. The germline V gene has CDR1 SNHLY and CDR2 FYNNEI. This CDR3 has 15 amino acids. In DNA, the CDR3 is TGTGCCAGCGGCCCAGAGGGACTAGCAAACTACGAGCAGTACTTC. Translating it yields CASGPEGLANYEQYF.

The chain joins TRBV5-1 to TRBJ1-1, with TRBD1 matching over 7 bases. The V and J ends lost 3 bases and 1 base, in that order; junction bases with no gene match: 3. The germline CDR1 and CDR2 sequences are SGHRS and YFSETQ. This CDR3 is 14 amino acids long. The CDR3 sequence is CASSSGTANTEAFF. CDR3 DNA sequence: TGCGCCAGCAGCTCCGGGACAGCGAACACTGAAGCTTTCTTT.

This clone was observed a few times. The CDR3 protein is CATSRSGTSWDIQYF. CDR3 nucleotide sequence: TGTGCCACCAGCAGATCCGGGACTTCATGGGACATTCAGTACTTC. The chain joins TRBV15 to TRBJ2-4; D might be TRBD2 (6 bases). Trimming cost V 2 bases and J 8 bases, with 16 bases left between them. This CDR3 is built from 15 residues. Germline CDR1 LNHNV, CDR2 YYDKDF (reference sequence).

This chain links TRBV29-1 with TRBJ2-1, with D uncertain. The CDR3 is 10 residues long. Trimming removed 7 bases from V and 7 bases from J, with 8 bases in between. The germline CDR1 and CDR2 sequences are SQVTM and ANQGSEA. The CDR3 protein is CSAVKNEQFF. The CDR3 nucleotides read TGCAGCGCCGTCAAGAATGAGCAGTTCTTC.